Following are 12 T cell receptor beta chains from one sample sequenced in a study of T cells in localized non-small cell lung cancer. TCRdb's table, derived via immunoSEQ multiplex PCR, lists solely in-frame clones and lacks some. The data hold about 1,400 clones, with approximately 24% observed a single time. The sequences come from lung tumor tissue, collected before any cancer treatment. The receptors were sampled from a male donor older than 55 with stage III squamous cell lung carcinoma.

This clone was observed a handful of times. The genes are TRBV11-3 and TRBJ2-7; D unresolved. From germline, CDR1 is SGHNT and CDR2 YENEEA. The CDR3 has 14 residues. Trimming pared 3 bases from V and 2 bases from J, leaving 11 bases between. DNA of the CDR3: TGTGCCAGCAGCTTGTCTGCAGGAACCTACGAGCAGTACTTC. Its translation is CASSLSAGTYEQYF. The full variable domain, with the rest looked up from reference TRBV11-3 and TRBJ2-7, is EAGVVQSPRYKIIEKKQPVAFWCNPISGHNTLYWYLQNLGQGPELLIRYENEEAVDDSQLPKDRFSAERLKGVDSTLKIQPAELGDSAVYLCASSLSAGTYEQYFGPGTRLTVT.

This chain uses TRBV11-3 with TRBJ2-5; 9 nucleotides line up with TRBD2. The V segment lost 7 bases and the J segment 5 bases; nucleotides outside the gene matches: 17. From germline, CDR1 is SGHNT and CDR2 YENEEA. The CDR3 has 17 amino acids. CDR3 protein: CASTRGAGLAGVETQYF. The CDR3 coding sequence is TGTGCCAGCACCCGTGGTGCGGGACTAGCAGGGGTGGAGACCCAGTACTTC.

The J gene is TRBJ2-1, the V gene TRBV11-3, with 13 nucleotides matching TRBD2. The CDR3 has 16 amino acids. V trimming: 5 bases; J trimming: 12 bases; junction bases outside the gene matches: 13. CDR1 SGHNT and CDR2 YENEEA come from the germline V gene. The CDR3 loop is CASSREGLAGAPGQFF. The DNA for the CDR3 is TGTGCCAGCAGCCGAGAAGGACTAGCGGGGGCCCCAGGGCAGTTCTTC.

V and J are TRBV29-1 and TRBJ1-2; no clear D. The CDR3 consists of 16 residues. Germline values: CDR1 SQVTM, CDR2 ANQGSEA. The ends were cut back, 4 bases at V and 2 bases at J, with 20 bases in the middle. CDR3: CSVASTWAHVNYGYTF. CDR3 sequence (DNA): TGCAGCGTTGCCTCGACGTGGGCCCACGTAAACTATGGCTACACCTTC.

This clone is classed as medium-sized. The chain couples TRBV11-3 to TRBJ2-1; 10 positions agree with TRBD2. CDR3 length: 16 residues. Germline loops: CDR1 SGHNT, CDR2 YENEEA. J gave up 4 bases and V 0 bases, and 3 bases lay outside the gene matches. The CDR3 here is CASSLETSGNYNEQFF. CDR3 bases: TGTGCCAGCAGCTTAGAAACTAGCGGGAATTACAATGAGCAGTTCTTC.

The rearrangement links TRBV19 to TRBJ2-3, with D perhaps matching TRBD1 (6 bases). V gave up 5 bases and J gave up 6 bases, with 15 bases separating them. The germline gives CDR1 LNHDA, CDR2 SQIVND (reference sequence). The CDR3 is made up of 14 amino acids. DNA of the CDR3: TGTGCCAGTAGTCTCAGGGGTTTCAGGGATACGCAGTATTTT. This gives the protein CASSLRGFRDTQYF.

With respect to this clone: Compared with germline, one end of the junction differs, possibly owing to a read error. The CDR3 sequence: CASSLGEGYTEQFF. In DNA, the CDR3 is TGCGCCAGCAGCCTGGGGGAGGGGTACACTGAGCAGTTCTTC. The chain recombines TRBV5-1 with TRBJ2-1; 7 positions agree with TRBD2. The CDR3 is 14 residues long. The V gene's germline CDR1 is SGHRS and CDR2 YFSETQ.

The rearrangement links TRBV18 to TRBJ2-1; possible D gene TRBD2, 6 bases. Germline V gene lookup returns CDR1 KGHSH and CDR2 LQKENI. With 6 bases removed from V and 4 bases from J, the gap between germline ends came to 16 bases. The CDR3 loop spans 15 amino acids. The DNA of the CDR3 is TGTGCCAGCTCCCGGGACTCTATAATTTACAATGAGCAGTTCTTC. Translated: CASSRDSIIYNEQFF.

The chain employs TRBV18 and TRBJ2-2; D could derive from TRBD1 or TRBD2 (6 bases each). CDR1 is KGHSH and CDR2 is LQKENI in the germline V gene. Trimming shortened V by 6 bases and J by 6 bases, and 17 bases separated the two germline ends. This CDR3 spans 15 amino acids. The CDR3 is CASSQNTGAPGELFF. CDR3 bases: TGTGCCAGCTCTCAGAACACGGGGGCGCCCGGGGAGCTGTTTTTT.

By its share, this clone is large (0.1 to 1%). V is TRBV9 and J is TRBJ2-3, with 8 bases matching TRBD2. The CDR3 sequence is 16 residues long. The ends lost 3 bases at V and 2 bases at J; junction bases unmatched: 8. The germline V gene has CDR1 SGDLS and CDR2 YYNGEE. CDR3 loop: CASSGGTSGLTDTQYF. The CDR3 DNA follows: TGTGCCAGCAGCGGCGGCACTAGCGGCCTCACAGATACGCAGTATTTT.

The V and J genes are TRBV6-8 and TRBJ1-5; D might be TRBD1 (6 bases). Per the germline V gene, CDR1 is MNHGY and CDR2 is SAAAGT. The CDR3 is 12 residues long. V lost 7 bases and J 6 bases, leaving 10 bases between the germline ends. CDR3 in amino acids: CASKTGTQPQHF. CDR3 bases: TGTGCCAGCAAAACAGGGACTCAGCCCCAGCATTTT.

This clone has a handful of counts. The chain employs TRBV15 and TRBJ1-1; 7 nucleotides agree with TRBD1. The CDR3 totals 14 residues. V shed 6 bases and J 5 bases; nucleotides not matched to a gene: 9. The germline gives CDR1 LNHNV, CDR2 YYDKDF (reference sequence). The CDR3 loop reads CATRVPGGETEAFF. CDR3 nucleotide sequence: TGTGCCACCAGGGTACCAGGGGGGGAAACTGAAGCTTTCTTT.